These 13 T cell receptor beta chains originate from one sample sequenced in a study of OX40 agonist ivuxolimab in advanced cancers. Clones were sequenced by immunoSEQ multiplex PCR, and TCRdb holds only the in-frame ones, with some missing. Of fewer than 110,000 clones in the sample, roughly 90% are singletons; the top ten hold 0.95% to 1.5%. The input for sequencing was CD4+ or CD8+ T cells sorted from blood, taken in a trial of the OX40 agonist ivuxolimab. These receptor sequences come from an adult with an advanced solid tumor such as melanoma, head and neck, liver or kidney cancer.

The count of this clone is one. The V call is TRBV2, the J call TRBJ2-7; TRBD2 might be the D (6 bases). Trimming stripped 0 bases from V and 7 bases from J, with 13 bases between. The CDR3 loop spans 14 amino acids. Germline-derived CDR1 and CDR2 are SNHLY and FYNNEI. The CDR3 spells CASSEATGVGEQYF. The CDR3, as DNA: TGTGCCAGCAGTGAAGCGACGGGGGTCGGAGAGCAGTACTTC.

This rearrangement joins TRBV28 to TRBJ2-4; a weak D match, TRBD1 (6 bases). Germline CDR1 and CDR2: MDHEN and SYDVKM. The CDR3 covers 14 residues. V was pared by 3 bases and J by 3 bases, with 9 bases between. The CDR3 protein is CASSFPDSKNIQYF. The CDR3 DNA sequence: TGTGCCAGCAGTTTCCCGGACAGCAAAAACATTCAGTACTTC.

The genes are TRBV6-5 and TRBJ2-1; 8 nucleotides align to TRBD2. The CDR3 extends over 13 amino acids. CDR1 and CDR2 from the germline V gene are MNHEY and SVGAGI. Trimming removed 2 bases from V and 7 bases from J; junction bases left unmatched: 1. The CDR3 is CASSYASGNEQFF. CDR3 DNA: TGTGCCAGCAGTTACGCTAGCGGGAATGAGCAGTTCTTC.

Regarding this clone: A junction end diverges from the germline sequence, so it may reflect a read error. The chain employs TRBV30 and TRBJ1-3; no clear D. The CDR3 has 11 amino acids. From germline, CDR1 is GTSNPN and CDR2 SVGIG (reference sequence). CDR3 bases: TGTGCCTGGAGTCGATCCCGAGACATCAATTTT. It specifies CAWSRSRDINF.

The rearrangement links TRBV18 to TRBJ1-5, with D possibly TRBD1 on 6 matching bases. The germline V gene encodes CDR1 KGHSH and CDR2 LQKENI. The CDR3 has 15 residues. Trimming took off 2 bases at V and 4 bases at J, with 12 bases between the two ends. In nucleotides, the CDR3 is TGTGCCAGCTCACCAGGAGAAGGGGGAAATCAGCCCCAGCATTTT. This encodes CASSPGEGGNQPQHF.

The chain employs TRBV28 and TRBJ2-3; 10 bases match TRBD2. This CDR3 is 16 amino acids long. Germline CDR1 reads MDHEN; CDR2 reads SYDVKM. Germline trimming cut 3 bases from V and 0 bases from J; bases unmatched to any gene: 3. CDR3 bases: TGTGCCAGCAGTTTGCCGACTAGCGGGAGCACAGATACGCAGTATTTT. Translating it yields CASSLPTSGSTDTQYF.

The CDR3 reads CSGLAGVEQYF. The CDR3 nucleotides are TGCAGTGGACTAGCGGGAGTCGAGCAGTACTTC. V gene TRBV20-1 combines with J gene TRBJ2-7; TRBD2 agrees at 12 bases. CDR1 is DFQATT, CDR2 SNEGSKA, per germline (reference sequence). V trimming: 7 bases; J trimming: 6 bases; junction bases outside the gene matches: 1. This CDR3 is built from 11 residues.

This clone was picked up one time. The rearrangement uses TRBV5-6 and TRBJ1-2, with 10 bases fitting TRBD1. The trim removed 5 bases at V and 7 bases at J, leaving 5 bases unmatched. The germline gives CDR1 SGHDT, CDR2 YYEEEE. CDR3 length: 13 amino acids. The CDR3: CASSWTGGSGYTF. The CDR3, as DNA: TGTGCCAGCAGTTGGACAGGGGGAAGTGGCTACACCTTC. Full variable domain (outside the CDR3, taken from reference TRBV5-6 and TRBJ1-2): DAGVTQSPTHLIKTRGQQVTLRCSPKSGHDTVSWYQQALGQGPQFIFQYYEEEERQRGNFPDRFSGHQFPNYSSELNVNALLLGDSALYLCASSWTGGSGYTFGSGTRLTVV.

J is TRBJ1-2 and V is TRBV6-4; 9 bases agree with TRBD1. From germline, CDR1 is MRHNA and CDR2 SNTAGT. The trim removed 4 bases at V and 5 bases at J, leaving 2 bases unmatched. CDR3 size: 13 residues. The CDR3 coding sequence is TGTGCCAGCAGTGCCGGGACAGGGTATGGCTACACCTTC. Translation: CASSAGTGYGYTF.

The genes are TRBV28 and TRBJ1-3; 10 positions agree with TRBD1. CDR3 size: 15 residues. CDR1 and CDR2 from the germline V gene are MDHEN and SYDVKM. V dropped 3 bases and J dropped 4; count of bases not matched to a gene: 3. In DNA form, the CDR3 reads TGTGCCAGCAGTTTGACAGGGGGCGCGGGAAACACCATATATTTT. It codes for CASSLTGGAGNTIYF.

The rearrangement links TRBV12-5 to TRBJ2-1; D might be TRBD1 or TRBD2, each matching 5 bases. Germline V gives CDR1 LGHNT, CDR2 FRNRAP. The CDR3 has 12 residues. The V end was cut by 2 bases, the J end by 8 bases, with 7 bases between. This chain's CDR3 is CASGLRGDEQFF. CDR3 DNA sequence: TGTGCTAGTGGTTTGCGAGGGGATGAGCAGTTCTTC. Looking up the rest from reference TRBV12-5 and TRBJ2-1 gives the full variable domain: DARVTQTPRHKVTEMGQEVTMRCQPILGHNTVFWYRQTMMQGLELLAYFRNRAPLDDSGMPKDRFSAEMPDATLATLKIQPSEPRDSAVYFCASGLRGDEQFFGPGTRLTVL.

V usage is TRBV28 and J usage is TRBJ1-4; 10 positions match TRBD1. The J segment lost 7 bases and the V segment lost 5 bases, leaving 4 bases of the junction unmatched. The CDR3 is 14 residues long. The germline V gene encodes CDR1 MDHEN and CDR2 SYDVKM. The CDR3 is CASSRTGGSEKLFF. CDR3 sequence (DNA): TGTGCCAGCAGTCGGACAGGGGGAAGTGAAAAACTGTTTTTT.

The V gene is TRBV9, the J gene TRBJ2-1; 12 positions match TRBD2. Germline CDR1 SGDLS, CDR2 YYNGEE. Unmatched junction bases numbered 12, after V lost 4 bases and J lost 4 bases. CDR3 length: 18 amino acids. The CDR3 DNA is TGTGCCAGCAGCTGGACTAGCGGGAACTGGGAGGGGTACAATGAGCAGTTCTTC. Amino acids: CASSWTSGNWEGYNEQFF.